Sequencing of this T cell receptor beta chain was carried out in a study of cytotoxic CD8 clonotypes in ibrutinib-treated CLL. Study-level background: Response samples came after a median 12 months of treatment, range 6 to 36.

About 2 micrograms of genomic DNA, which was extracted from cryopreserved PBMCs, served as the material used for the TCR beta libraries. V shed 4 bases and J 6 bases; nucleotides not matched to a gene: 2. From germline, CDR1 is LGHNA and CDR2 YSLEER. The CDR3 spans 13 residues. Produced via immunoSEQ multiplex PCR; TCRdb's table is partial and in-frame only. This repertoire shows about 50,000 clones, 50% to 70% found once; its top ten account for 20% to 30%. This sample comprised PBMCs, obtained at disease progression, from a patient treated with ibrutinib. The V call is TRBV4-3, the J call TRBJ2-3, with TRBD1 matching 9 bases. The sequence derives from a human donor with chronic lymphocytic leukemia. For the CDR3, the DNA is TGCGCCAGCAGCCCAGACAGGGGGGATACGCAGTATTTT. Translation: CASSPDRGDTQYF.